This T cell receptor beta chain was retrieved from a study of shared clonotypes between healthy human individuals. Overall study: Per donor, three plates held CD4 naive cells, three held CD4 memory, two held CD8 naive and one held CD8 memory. Findings of the study overall: It was anticipated that sequencing depth would influence how many clonotypes donors shared.

CD45RA+ naive and CD45RA-negative memory subsets were separated from CD4+ cells. This CDR3 has 11 amino acids. Unmatched junction bases numbered 5, after V lost 2 bases and J lost 16 bases. Germline CDR1 and CDR2: SGHRS and YFSETQ. A word on this clone: No antigen is known for it.

Measured with immunoSEQ multiplex PCR; TCRdb has only the in-frame clones, and not every one. The sample has roughly 680,000 clones; approximately 72% are singletons. The V gene is TRBV5-1, the J gene TRBJ2-1; TRBD2 matches at 8 bases. This receptor was obtained from a woman in her thirties in good health. The sample was memory CD4+ T cells sorted from blood. Subset given: CD45RA-negative fraction. CDR3 nucleotide sequence: TGCGCCAGCAGCTTTGCGGGAGGCGATTTCTTC. Its protein is CASSFAGGDFF.